This T cell receptor (beta chain) was documented in a study of T cells after yellow fever vaccination. At the level of the study: When fractions had low cell numbers, they were prepared with SMART-Seq v4 Ultra Low Input.

This clonotype occurred a few times. The CDR3 runs to 13 residues. V dropped 2 bases and J dropped 3 bases, with 2 bases sitting between them. Germline V CDR1 and CDR2: PRHDT, FYEKMQ (reference sequence). Overall study findings and caveats: Booster samples showed a return of most primary-vaccination clones (roughly 96% CD4, around 85% CD8). Clonotypes found in both CD4 and CD8 compartments made up a small share.

As TCR cDNA was made by 5'RACE template switching, a universal primer site and UMIs were added. In TCRdb, the 5' RACE reads were re-called with MiXCR into one record per CDR3 protein. Seen here are just under 85,000 distinct CDR3 sequences, about an eighth observed once, and the top ten hold approximately 25%. The sequencing here drew on CD8+ T cells not binding an NS4B(214-222) dextramer, sorted from PBMCs, taken about 20 days after the first yellow fever vaccination. The V gene is TRBV13, the J gene TRBJ2-6; D remains unclear. The sequence derives from a man aged 18-30 years who received the YFV17D yellow fever vaccine. The CDR3 region has the DNA TGTGCCAGCAGCTTAAATGGGGCCAACGTCCTGACTTTC. Its protein product is CASSLNGANVLTF.